Listed here is a single T cell receptor (beta chain). Its antigen is unknown. Sequencing was performed with immunoSEQ multiplex PCR; in TCRdb, only in-frame clones are kept and a portion is missing. The sample records 15,000 to 20,000 clones, around 71% being singletons. The data belong to a study of OX40 agonist ivuxolimab in advanced cancers. The overall study: Three individuals attained partial responses, comprising one hepatocellular carcinoma case and two cutaneous melanoma cases. General study findings and limits: Among some nonresponders, normalized T-cell clonal expansion was also low. There was clonal expansion of CD4+ and CD8+ blood T cells by week 6 at 0.1 to 3.0 mg/kg.

Germline CDR1 and CDR2: SGHAT and FQNNGV. This CDR3 has 15 amino acids. V lost 4 bases to trimming and J lost 3 bases; unmatched junction nucleotides: 6. The J gene is TRBJ1-1, the V gene TRBV11-2; TRBD1 matches at 9 bases. This TCR derives from an adult with an advanced solid tumor such as melanoma, head and neck, liver or kidney cancer. The material sequenced was CD4+ or CD8+ T cells sorted from blood, taken in a trial of the OX40 agonist ivuxolimab. The CDR3 DNA is TGTGCCAGCAGCTCCCTCGACAGGGGGGACACTGAAGCTTTCTTT. Translated, it gives CASSSLDRGDTEAFF.